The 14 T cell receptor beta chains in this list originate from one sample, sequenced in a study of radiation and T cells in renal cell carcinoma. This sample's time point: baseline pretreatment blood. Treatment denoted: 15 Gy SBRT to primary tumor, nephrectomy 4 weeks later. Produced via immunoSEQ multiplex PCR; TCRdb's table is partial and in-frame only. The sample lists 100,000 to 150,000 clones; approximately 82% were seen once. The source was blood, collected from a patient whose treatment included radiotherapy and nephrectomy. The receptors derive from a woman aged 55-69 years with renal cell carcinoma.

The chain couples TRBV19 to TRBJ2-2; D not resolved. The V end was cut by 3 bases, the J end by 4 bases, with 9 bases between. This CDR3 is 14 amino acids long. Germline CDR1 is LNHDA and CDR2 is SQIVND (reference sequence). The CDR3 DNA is TGTGCCAGTAGTATGGTAGGAAGCACCGGGGAGCTGTTTTTT. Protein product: CASSMVGSTGELFF.

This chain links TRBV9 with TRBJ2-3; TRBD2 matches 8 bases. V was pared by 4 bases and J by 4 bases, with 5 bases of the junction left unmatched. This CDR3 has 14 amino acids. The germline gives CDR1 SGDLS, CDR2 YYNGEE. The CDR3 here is CASSRAGGADTQYF. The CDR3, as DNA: TGTGCCAGCAGCAGGGCGGGGGGCGCAGATACGCAGTATTTT.

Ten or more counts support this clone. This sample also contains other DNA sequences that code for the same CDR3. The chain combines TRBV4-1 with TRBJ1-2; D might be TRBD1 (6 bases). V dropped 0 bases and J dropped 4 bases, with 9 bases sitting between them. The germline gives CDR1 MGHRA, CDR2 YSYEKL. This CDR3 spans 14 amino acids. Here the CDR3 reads CASSQDRGGYGYTF. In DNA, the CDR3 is TGCGCCAGCAGCCAAGATCGAGGGGGCTATGGCTACACCTTC.

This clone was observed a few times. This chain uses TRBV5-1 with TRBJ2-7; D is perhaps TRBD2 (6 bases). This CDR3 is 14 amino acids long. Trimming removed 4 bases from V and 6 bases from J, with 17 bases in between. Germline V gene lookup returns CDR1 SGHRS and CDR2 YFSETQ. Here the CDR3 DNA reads TGCGCCAGCAGCCCGGGAGACGTAATAGGCGAGCAGTACTTC. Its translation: CASSPGDVIGEQYF.

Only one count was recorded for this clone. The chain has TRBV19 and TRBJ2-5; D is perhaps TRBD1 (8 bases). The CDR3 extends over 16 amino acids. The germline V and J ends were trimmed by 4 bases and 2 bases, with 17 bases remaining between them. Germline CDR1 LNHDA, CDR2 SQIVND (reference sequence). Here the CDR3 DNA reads TGTGCCAGTAGTAGGGATCACAGGGGGGGACAAGAGACCCAGTACTTC. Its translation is CASSRDHRGGQETQYF.

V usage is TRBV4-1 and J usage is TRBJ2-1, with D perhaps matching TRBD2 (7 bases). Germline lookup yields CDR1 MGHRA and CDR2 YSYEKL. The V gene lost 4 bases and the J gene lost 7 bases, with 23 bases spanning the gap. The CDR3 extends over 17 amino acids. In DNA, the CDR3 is TGCGCCAGCAGCCGCGGGAGAGGGGGTAGGGGAAAGAATGAGCAGTTCTTC. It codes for CASSRGRGGRGKNEQFF.

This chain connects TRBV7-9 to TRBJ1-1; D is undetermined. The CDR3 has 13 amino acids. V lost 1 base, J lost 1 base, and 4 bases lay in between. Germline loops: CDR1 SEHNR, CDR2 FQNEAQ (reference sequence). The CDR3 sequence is CASSLGSNTEAFF. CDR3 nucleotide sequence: TGTGCCAGCAGCTTAGGCTCGAACACTGAAGCTTTCTTT.

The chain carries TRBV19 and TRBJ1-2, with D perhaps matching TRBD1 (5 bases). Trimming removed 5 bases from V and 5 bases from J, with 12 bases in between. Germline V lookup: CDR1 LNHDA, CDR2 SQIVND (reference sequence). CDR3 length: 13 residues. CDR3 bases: TGTGCCAGTAGTCCTTCCCAGGGTTATGGCTACACCTTC. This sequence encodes CASSPSQGYGYTF.

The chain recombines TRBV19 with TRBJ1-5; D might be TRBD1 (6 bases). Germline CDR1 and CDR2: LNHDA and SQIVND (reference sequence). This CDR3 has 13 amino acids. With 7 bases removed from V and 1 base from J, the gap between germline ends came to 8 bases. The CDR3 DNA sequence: TGTGCCAGTACAGGGGTGAGCAATCAGCCCCAGCATTTT. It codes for CASTGVSNQPQHF. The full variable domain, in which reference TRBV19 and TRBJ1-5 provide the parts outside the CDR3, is DGGITQSPKYLFRKEGQNVTLSCEQNLNHDAMYWYRQDPGQGLRLIYYSQIVNDFQKGDIAEGYSVSREKKESFPLTVTSAQKNPTAFYLCASTGVSNQPQHFGDGTRLSIL.

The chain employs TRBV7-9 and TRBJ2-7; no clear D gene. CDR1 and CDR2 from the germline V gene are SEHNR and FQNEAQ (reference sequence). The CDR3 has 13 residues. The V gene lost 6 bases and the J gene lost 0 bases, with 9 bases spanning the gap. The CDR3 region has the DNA TGTGCCAGCAGAAACAGAATCTCCTACGAGCAGTACTTC. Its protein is CASRNRISYEQYF.

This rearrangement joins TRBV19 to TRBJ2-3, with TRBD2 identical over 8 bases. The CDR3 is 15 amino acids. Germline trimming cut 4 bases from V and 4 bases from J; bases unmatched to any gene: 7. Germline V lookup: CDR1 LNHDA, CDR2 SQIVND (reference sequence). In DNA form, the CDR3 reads TGTGCCAGTAGTAGGCCGGGACTAGGGGCAGATACGCAGTATTTT. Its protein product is CASSRPGLGADTQYF.

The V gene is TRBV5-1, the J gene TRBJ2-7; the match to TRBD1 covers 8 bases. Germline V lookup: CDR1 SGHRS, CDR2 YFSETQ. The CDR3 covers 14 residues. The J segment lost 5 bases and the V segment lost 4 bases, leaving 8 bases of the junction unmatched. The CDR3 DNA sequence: TGCGCCAGCAGCCTCGGACAGGGTGGAGACGAGCAGTACTTC. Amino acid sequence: CASSLGQGGDEQYF.

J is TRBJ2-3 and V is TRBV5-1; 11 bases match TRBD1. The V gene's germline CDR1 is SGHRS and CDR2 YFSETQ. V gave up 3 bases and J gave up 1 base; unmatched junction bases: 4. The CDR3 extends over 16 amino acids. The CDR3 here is CASSSGQGARTDTQYF. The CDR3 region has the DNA TGCGCCAGCAGCTCCGGACAGGGGGCGCGCACAGATACGCAGTATTTT.

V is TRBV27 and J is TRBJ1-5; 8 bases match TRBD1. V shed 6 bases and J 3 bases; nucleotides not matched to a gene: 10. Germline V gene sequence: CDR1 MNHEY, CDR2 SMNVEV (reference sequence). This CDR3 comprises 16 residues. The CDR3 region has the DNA TGTGCCAGCAGCCCCTCAGGGGGCGCGATCAATCAGCCCCAGCATTTT. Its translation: CASSPSGGAINQPQHF.